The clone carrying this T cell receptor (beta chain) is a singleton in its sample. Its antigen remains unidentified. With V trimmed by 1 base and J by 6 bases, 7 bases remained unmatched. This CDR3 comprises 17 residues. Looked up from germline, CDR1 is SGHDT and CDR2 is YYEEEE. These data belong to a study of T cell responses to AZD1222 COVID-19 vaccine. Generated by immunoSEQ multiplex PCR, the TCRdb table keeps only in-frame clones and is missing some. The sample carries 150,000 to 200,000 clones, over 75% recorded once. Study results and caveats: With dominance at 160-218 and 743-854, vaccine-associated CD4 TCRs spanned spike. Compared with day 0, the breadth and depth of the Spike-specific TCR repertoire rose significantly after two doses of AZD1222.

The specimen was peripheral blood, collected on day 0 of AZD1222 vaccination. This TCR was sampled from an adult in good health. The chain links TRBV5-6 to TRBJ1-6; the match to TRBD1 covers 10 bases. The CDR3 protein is CASSLTPGQGVNSPLHF. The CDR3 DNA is TGTGCCAGCAGCTTGACCCCAGGACAGGGGGTTAATTCACCCCTCCACTTT.